The 18 T cell receptor beta chains given below trace back to one sample, sequenced in a study of blood T cell repertoires in COVID-19. Only in-frame clones appear in the TCRdb table, and some are missing; sequencing was by immunoSEQ multiplex PCR. The data contain about 300,000 clones, around 86% of them singletons. Sequenced material: peripheral blood. The receptors were gathered from a man between 65 and 85 years old with acute or convalescent COVID-19.

The chain has TRBV28 and TRBJ2-6; D may be TRBD1 (6 bases). Germline CDR1 MDHEN, CDR2 SYDVKM. The CDR3 loop spans 15 amino acids. Deletions cut 6 bases from V and 0 bases from J, with 9 bases between. The CDR3 reads CASRTGNSGANVLTF. The CDR3 nucleotides read TGTGCCAGCAGGACAGGCAACTCTGGGGCCAACGTCCTGACTTTC.

This clone was seen once. This chain connects TRBV5-5 to TRBJ2-5; 8 nucleotides align to TRBD1. CDR1 and CDR2 (germline): SGHKS, YYEKEE (reference sequence). The CDR3 is 14 residues long. V gave up 4 bases and J gave up 5 bases; unmatched junction bases: 7. The CDR3: CASSVQGAQETQYF. The CDR3 DNA follows: TGTGCCAGCAGCGTCCAGGGGGCGCAGGAGACCCAGTACTTC. Drawing the rest from reference TRBV5-5 and TRBJ2-5, the complete variable domain is DAGVTQSPTHLIKTRGQQVTLRCSPISGHKSVSWYQQVLGQGPQFIFQYYEKEERGRGNFPDRFSARQFPNYSSELNVNALLLGDSALYLCASSVQGAQETQYFGPGTRLLVL.

The rearrangement uses TRBV5-4 and TRBJ2-3; TRBD2 matches 12 bases. Trimming took 2 bases from V and 6 from J; bases not matched to a gene: 10. This CDR3 is built from 17 residues. Germline V gives CDR1 SGHNT, CDR2 YYREEE (reference sequence). The CDR3 sequence is CASSFPGLAGAADTQYF. The CDR3 bases are TGTGCCAGCAGCTTCCCGGGACTAGCGGGCGCCGCGGATACGCAGTATTTT.

The chain has TRBV11-2 and TRBJ2-7, with 7 bases aligning to TRBD1. The CDR3 contains 14 residues. V lost 5 bases and J lost 6; bases outside the gene matches: 10. Germline CDR1 reads SGHAT; CDR2 reads FQNNGV. The CDR3 protein is CASSTRDSSGEQYF. The DNA of the CDR3 is TGTGCCAGCAGCACCCGGGACAGTTCAGGCGAGCAGTACTTC. Full variable domain (rest looked up from reference TRBV11-2 and TRBJ2-7): EAGVAQSPRYKIIEKRQSVAFWCNPISGHATLYWYQQILGQGPKLLIQFQNNGVVDDSQLPKDRFSAERLKGVDSTLKIQPAKLEDSAVYLCASSTRDSSGEQYFGPGTRLTVT.

This rearrangement joins TRBV6-5 to TRBJ1-5; possible D gene TRBD1, 5 bases. V lost 0 bases, J lost 6 bases, and 9 bases lay in between. Germline CDR1 is MNHEY and CDR2 is SVGAGI. This CDR3 comprises 14 residues. Here the CDR3 reads CASSYSGVGQPQHF. Here the CDR3 DNA reads TGTGCCAGCAGTTACTCAGGGGTGGGTCAGCCCCAGCATTTT.

This rearrangement joins TRBV28 to TRBJ2-2, with TRBD2 as a possible D gene (5 bases). The V and J ends lost 8 bases and 2 bases respectively, with 9 bases between them. The CDR3 runs 13 residues. In germline, CDR1 is MDHEN, CDR2 SYDVKM. This CDR3 reads CASRDHNTGELFF. Here the CDR3 DNA reads TGTGCCAGCCGGGATCACAACACCGGGGAGCTGTTTTTT.

The J gene is TRBJ2-7, the V gene TRBV9; 7 positions agree with TRBD2. The junction had 10 bases not matched to a gene; V was cut back by 4 bases and J by 6 bases. The CDR3 loop spans 14 amino acids. Germline V CDR1 and CDR2: SGDLS, YYNGEE. The CDR3 sequence: CASSPWTSFAEQYF. CDR3 nucleotide sequence: TGTGCCAGCAGCCCCTGGACTAGTTTCGCCGAGCAGTACTTC.

The rearrangement uses TRBV18 and TRBJ2-1, with D perhaps TRBD1 (7 bases). V was clipped by 0 bases and J by 8 bases, with 17 bases between them. The CDR3 consists of 16 residues. Germline V CDR1 and CDR2: KGHSH, LQKENI. This chain's CDR3 is CASSPPVAGGLDEQFF. The CDR3 DNA is TGTGCCAGCTCACCACCGGTGGCAGGGGGGCTCGATGAGCAGTTCTTC.

The chain links TRBV9 to TRBJ1-6; D is uncertain. The CDR3 length is 14 residues. The V gene's germline CDR1 is SGDLS and CDR2 YYNGEE. Trimming pared 0 bases from V and 9 bases from J, leaving 10 bases between. The CDR3 here is CASSVGSGFSPLHF. The CDR3, as DNA: TGTGCCAGCAGCGTAGGCTCCGGGTTTTCACCCCTCCACTTT.

The chain links TRBV28 to TRBJ2-7, with 12 bases that match TRBD2. Germline V CDR1 and CDR2: MDHEN, SYDVKM. The junction had 6 bases not matched to a gene; V was cut back by 3 bases and J by 6 bases. The CDR3 consists of 15 residues. Here the CDR3 DNA reads TGTGCCAGCAGTTTGCCTAGCGGGGGGGCGGGCGAGCAGTACTTC. This codes for CASSLPSGGAGEQYF. Based on the CDR3 plus reference TRBV28 and TRBJ2-7, the full variable domain is DVKVTQSSRYLVKRTGEKVFLECVQDMDHENMFWYRQDPGLGLRLIYFSYDVKMKEKGDIPEGYSVSREKKERFSLILESASTNQTSMYLCASSLPSGGAGEQYFGPGTRLTVT.

A single count supports this clone. This chain links TRBV5-4 with TRBJ2-7, with TRBD1 matching over 10 bases. The ends lost 3 bases at V and 4 bases at J; junction bases unmatched: 4. The CDR3 runs 14 residues. Germline V lookup: CDR1 SGHNT, CDR2 YYREEE (reference sequence). CDR3 sequence reads: CASSSRDRGYEQYF. The CDR3 DNA is TGTGCCAGCAGCTCCCGGGACAGGGGTTACGAGCAGTACTTC. Combining the CDR3 with reference TRBV5-4 and TRBJ2-7 gives the whole variable domain ETGVTQSPTHLIKTRGQQVTLRCSSQSGHNTVSWYQQALGQGPQFIFQYYREEENGRGNFPPRFSGLQFPNYSSELNVNALELDDSALYLCASSSRDRGYEQYFGPGTRLTVT.

The genes are TRBV6-2 or TRBV6-3 and TRBJ2-7; 11 bases align to TRBD1. This CDR3 region has 15 residues. The V segment lost 3 bases and the J segment 2 bases; nucleotides outside the gene matches: 3. Looked up from germline, CDR1 is MNHEY and CDR2 is SVGEGT. The chain's CDR3 is CASSYPGQGAYEQYF. In DNA, the CDR3 is TGTGCCAGCAGTTATCCGGGACAGGGGGCCTACGAGCAGTACTTC.

This chain uses TRBV6-5 with TRBJ2-7; 9 positions agree with TRBD1. The CDR3 is 13 residues long. After removal of 10 bases from V and 3 bases from J, the junction contained 7 bases not matched to a gene. Germline values: CDR1 MNHEY, CDR2 SVGAGI. This CDR3 reads CATVTGGIYEQYF. The CDR3 DNA follows: TGTGCCACCGTGACAGGGGGTATCTACGAGCAGTACTTC.

The rearrangement uses TRBV6-5 and TRBJ2-5; weak D call: TRBD1 (5 bases). CDR3 length: 12 amino acids. V lost 6 bases and J 4 bases, leaving 9 bases between the germline ends. The germline gives CDR1 MNHEY, CDR2 SVGAGI. CDR3 DNA sequence: TGTGCCAGCAGACAGGCGGCAGAGACCCAGTACTTC. It codes for CASRQAAETQYF.

V gene TRBV7-2 combines with J gene TRBJ1-2, with 8 positions matching TRBD1. Germline CDR1 is SGHTA and CDR2 is FQGNSA. The CDR3 loop spans 14 amino acids. Trimming removed 5 bases from V and 8 bases from J; junction bases left unmatched: 10. Here the CDR3 reads CASSDRQGRLGYTF. The CDR3 coding sequence is TGTGCCAGCAGCGATAGACAGGGGAGGTTAGGCTACACCTTC.

This clone was counted only a few times. V usage is TRBV6-2 or TRBV6-3 and J usage is TRBJ2-6; 10 bases match TRBD1. V lost 4 bases, J lost 0 bases, and 3 bases stayed unmatched. There are 17 residues in the CDR3. CDR1 is MNHEY and CDR2 is SVGEGT in the germline V gene. The CDR3 protein is CASSWGQGTSGANVLTF. The CDR3 coding sequence is TGTGCCAGCAGTTGGGGACAGGGGACCTCTGGGGCCAACGTCCTGACTTTC.

This chain links TRBV24-1 with TRBJ2-3; 11 nucleotides agree with TRBD1. This CDR3 has 17 amino acids. Per germline, CDR1 KGHDR and CDR2 SFDVKD. With V trimmed by 4 bases and J by 1 base, 6 bases remained unmatched. The DNA for the CDR3 is TGTGCCACCAGTGAGCATGGACAGGGGGCAGGCACAGATACGCAGTATTTT. This translates into CATSEHGQGAGTDTQYF.

V gene TRBV12-3 or TRBV12-4 combines with J gene TRBJ2-7, with D unresolved. Trimming removed 6 bases from V and 4 bases from J, with 13 bases in between. The CDR3 length is 13 residues. The CDR3 DNA is TGTGCCAGCAGAGATAGCAATGTTTACGAGCAGTACTTC. The encoded protein is CASRDSNVYEQYF.